The clone carrying this T cell receptor beta chain was observed once. The antigen is undetermined. Trimming cost V 2 bases and J 5 bases, with 10 bases left between them. The length of the CDR3 is 14 residues. Germline values: CDR1 KGHSH, CDR2 LQKENI. These data come from a study of CD8+ T cells in alopecia areata. For the study at large: Patients in the treated group were given tofacitinib by mouth, 5 to 10 mg twice a day. Findings and caveats of the study: Scalp samples also contribute reads from the resident alphabeta T cells found in normal skin.

In alopecia areata patients, both lesional scalp punch biopsies and peripheral blood were collected. PBMCs, the starting material, were the source of sorted CD4+ and CD8+ T cells. In each case, RNA was isolated and then reverse transcribed into cDNA as the sequencing template. Libraries were prepared by immunoSEQ multiplex PCR; TCRdb keeps only in-frame clonotypes and omits some of them. The sample contains more than 200,000 clones, approximately 61% of which appear only once. V and J are TRBV18 and TRBJ1-5, with D unclear. The sequence derives from a human donor with alopecia areata. The sequences come from CD4+ T cells sorted from blood, collected at week 0. The CDR3 DNA follows: TGTGCCAGCTCACCAGAGTCGAGTCATCAGCCCCAGCATTTT. Translating it yields CASSPESSHQPQHF.